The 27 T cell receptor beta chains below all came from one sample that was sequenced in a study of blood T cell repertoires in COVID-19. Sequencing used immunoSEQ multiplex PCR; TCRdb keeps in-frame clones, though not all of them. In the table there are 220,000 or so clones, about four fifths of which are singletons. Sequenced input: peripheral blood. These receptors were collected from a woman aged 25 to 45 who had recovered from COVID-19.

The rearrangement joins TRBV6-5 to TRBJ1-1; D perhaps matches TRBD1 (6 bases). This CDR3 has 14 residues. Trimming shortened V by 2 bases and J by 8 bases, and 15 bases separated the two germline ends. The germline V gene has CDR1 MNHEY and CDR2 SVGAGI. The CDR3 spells CASSYAQGHKEAFF. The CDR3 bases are TGTGCCAGCAGTTACGCACAGGGACACAAAGAAGCTTTCTTT.

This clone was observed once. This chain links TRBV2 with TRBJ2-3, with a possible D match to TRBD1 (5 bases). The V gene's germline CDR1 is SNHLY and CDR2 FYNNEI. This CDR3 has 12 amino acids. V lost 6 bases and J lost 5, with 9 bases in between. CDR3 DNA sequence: TGTGCCAGCAGAGGGGAAGGAGATACGCAGTATTTT. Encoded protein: CASRGEGDTQYF.

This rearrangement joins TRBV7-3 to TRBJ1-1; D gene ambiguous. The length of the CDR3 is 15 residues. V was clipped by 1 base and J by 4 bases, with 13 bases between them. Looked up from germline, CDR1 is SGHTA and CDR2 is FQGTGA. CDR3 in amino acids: CASSLRETLATEAFF. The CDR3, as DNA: TGTGCCAGCAGCTTAAGGGAGACGTTGGCCACTGAAGCTTTCTTT.

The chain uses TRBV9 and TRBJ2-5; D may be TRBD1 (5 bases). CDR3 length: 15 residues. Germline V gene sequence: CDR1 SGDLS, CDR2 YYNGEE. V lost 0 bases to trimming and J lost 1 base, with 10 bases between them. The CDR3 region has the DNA TGTGCCAGCAGCGTAGGTCCAGGGATCCAAGAGACCCAGTACTTC. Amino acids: CASSVGPGIQETQYF. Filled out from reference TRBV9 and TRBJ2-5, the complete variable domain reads DSGVTQTPKHLITATGQRVTLRCSPRSGDLSVYWYQQSLDQGLQFLIQYYNGEERAKGNILERFSAQQFPDLHSELNLSSLELGDSALYFCASSVGPGIQETQYFGPGTRLLVL.

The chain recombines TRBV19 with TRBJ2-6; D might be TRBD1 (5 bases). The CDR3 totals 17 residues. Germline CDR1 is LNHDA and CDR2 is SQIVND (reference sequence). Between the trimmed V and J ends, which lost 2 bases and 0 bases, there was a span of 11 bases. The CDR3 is CASSITFRASGANVLTF. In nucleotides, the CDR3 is TGTGCCAGTAGTATAACGTTCAGGGCCTCTGGGGCCAACGTCCTGACTTTC.

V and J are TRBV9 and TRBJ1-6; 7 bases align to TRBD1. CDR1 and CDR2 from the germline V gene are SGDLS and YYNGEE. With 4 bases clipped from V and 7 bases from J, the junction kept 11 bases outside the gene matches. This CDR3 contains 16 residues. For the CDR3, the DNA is TGTGCCAGCAGCTTTGGGACCGGGACAGTGAATTCACCCCTCCACTTT. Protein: CASSFGTGTVNSPLHF.

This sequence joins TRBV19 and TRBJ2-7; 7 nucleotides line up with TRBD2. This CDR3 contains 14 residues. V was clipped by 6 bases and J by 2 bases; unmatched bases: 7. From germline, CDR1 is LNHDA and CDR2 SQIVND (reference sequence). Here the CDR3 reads CASRETGGPYEQYF. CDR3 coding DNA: TGTGCCAGTAGGGAGACGGGAGGTCCCTACGAGCAGTACTTC.

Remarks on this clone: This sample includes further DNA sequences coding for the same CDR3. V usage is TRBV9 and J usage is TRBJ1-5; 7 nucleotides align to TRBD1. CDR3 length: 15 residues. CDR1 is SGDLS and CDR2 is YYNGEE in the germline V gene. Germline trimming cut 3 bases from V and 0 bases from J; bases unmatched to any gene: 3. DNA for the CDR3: TGTGCCAGCAGCGCAGGGGGAGGTAGCAATCAGCCCCAGCATTTT. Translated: CASSAGGGSNQPQHF.

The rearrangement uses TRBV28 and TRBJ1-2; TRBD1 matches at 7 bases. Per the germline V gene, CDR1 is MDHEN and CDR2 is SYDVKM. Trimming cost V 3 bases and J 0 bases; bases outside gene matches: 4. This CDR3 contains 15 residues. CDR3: CASSFEGQTNYGYTF. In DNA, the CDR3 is TGTGCCAGCAGTTTTGAGGGACAGACTAACTATGGCTACACCTTC.

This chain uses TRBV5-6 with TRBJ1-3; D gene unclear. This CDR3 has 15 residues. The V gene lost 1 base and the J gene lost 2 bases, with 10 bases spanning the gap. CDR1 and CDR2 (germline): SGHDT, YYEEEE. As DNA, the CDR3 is TGTGCCAGCAGCTTGTCTGGAGGGACTGGAAACACCATATATTTT. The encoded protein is CASSLSGGTGNTIYF.

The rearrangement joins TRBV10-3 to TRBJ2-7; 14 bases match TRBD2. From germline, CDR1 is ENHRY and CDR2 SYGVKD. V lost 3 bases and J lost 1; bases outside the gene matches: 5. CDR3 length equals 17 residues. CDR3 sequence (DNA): TGTGCCATCAGTGAAGGCCGACTAGCGGGAGGGTCCTACGAGCAGTACTTC. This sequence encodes CAISEGRLAGGSYEQYF.

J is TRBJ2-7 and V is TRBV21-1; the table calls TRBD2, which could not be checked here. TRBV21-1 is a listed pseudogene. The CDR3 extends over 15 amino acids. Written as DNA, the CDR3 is TGTGCCAGCAGCAAATTCGGGAGGAGCTCCTACGAGCAGTACTTC. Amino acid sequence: CASSKFGRSSYEQYF.

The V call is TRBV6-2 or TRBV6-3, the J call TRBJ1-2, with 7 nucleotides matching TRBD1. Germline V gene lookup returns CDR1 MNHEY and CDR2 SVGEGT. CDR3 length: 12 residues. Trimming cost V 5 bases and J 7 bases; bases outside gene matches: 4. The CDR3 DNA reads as TGTGCCAGCAGTAAGACAGGGCTTGGCTACACCTTC. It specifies CASSKTGLGYTF.

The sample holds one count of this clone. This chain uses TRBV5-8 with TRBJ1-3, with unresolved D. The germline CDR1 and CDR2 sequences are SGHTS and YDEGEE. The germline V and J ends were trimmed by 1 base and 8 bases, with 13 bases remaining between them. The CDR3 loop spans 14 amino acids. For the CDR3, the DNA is TGTGCCAGCAGCTTGAGAGGCGGAGGCGACACCATATATTTT. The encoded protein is CASSLRGGGDTIYF.

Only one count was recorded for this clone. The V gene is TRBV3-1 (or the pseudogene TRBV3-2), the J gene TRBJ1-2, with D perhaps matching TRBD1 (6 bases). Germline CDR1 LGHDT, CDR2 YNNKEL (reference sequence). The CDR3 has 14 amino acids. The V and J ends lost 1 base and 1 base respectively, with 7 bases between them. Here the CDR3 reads CASSQGTVNYGYTF. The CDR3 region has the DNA TGTGCCAGCAGCCAAGGGACAGTTAACTATGGCTACACCTTC.

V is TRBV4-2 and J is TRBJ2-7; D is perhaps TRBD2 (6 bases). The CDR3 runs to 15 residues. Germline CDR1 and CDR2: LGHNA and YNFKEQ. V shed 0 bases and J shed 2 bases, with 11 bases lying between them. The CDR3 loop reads CASSQDRRGTYEQYF. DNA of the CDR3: TGTGCCAGCAGCCAAGATCGGCGGGGCACCTACGAGCAGTACTTC.

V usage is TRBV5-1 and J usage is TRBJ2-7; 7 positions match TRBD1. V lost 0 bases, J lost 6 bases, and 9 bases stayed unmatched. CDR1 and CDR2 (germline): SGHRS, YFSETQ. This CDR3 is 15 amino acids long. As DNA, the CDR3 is TGCGCCAGCAGCTTGGCCGGCCAGGGGGTGGCCGAGCAGTACTTC. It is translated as CASSLAGQGVAEQYF.

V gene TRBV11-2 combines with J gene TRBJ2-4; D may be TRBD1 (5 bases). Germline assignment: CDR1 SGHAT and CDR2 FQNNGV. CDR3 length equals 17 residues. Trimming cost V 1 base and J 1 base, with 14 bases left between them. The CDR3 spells CASSLVHQGDAKNIQYF. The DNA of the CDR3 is TGTGCCAGCAGCTTAGTTCACCAGGGCGACGCCAAAAACATTCAGTACTTC.

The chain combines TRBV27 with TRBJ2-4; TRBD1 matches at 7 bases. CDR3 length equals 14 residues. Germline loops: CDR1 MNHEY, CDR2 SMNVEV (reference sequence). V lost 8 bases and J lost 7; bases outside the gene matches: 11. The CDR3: CASSNPGQLNIQYF. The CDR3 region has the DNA TGTGCCAGCTCGAATCCGGGACAGCTTAACATTCAGTACTTC.

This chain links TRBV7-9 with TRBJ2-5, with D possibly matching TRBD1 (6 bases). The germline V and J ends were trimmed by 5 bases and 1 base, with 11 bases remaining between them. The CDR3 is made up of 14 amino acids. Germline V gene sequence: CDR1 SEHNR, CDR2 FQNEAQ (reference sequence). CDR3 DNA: TGTGCCAGCAGCCATAGGACAGCCCAAGAGACCCAGTACTTC. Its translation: CASSHRTAQETQYF.

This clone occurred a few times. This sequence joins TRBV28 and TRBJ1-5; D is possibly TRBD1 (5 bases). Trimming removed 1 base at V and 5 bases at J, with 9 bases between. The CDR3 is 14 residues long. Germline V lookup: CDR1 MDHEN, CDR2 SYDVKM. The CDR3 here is CASSLYVGDQPQHF. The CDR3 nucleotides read TGTGCCAGCAGTTTATACGTAGGGGATCAGCCCCAGCATTTT.

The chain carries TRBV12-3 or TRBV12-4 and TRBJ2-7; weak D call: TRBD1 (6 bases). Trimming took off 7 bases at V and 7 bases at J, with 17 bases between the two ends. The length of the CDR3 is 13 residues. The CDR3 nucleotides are TGTGCCAGCAACAGGGAAATCTCAGGGGAGCAGTACTTC. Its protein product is CASNREISGEQYF.

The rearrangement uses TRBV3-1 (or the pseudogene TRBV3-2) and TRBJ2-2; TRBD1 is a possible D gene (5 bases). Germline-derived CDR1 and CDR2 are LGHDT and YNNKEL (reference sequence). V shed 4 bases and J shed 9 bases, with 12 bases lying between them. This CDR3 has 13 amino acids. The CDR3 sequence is CASSPGLRRELFF. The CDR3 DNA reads TGTGCCAGCAGCCCAGGGCTGAGACGGGAGCTGTTTTTT.

The CDR3 sequence: CASSVSRTVNNSPLHF. The CDR3 DNA sequence: TGTGCCAGCAGCGTCTCCCGGACAGTCAATAATTCACCCCTCCACTTT. This chain joins TRBV9 and TRBJ1-6, with D possibly matching TRBD1 (6 bases). The length of the CDR3 is 16 residues. With 2 bases removed from V and 5 bases from J, the gap between germline ends came to 14 bases. Germline V CDR1 and CDR2: SGDLS, YYNGEE.

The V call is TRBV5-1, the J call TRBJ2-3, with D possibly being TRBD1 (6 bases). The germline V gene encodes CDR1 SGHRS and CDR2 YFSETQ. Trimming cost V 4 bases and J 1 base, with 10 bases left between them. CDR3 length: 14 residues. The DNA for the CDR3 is TGCGCCAGCAGCAACAGGGTGGGCACAGATACGCAGTATTTT. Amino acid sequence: CASSNRVGTDTQYF. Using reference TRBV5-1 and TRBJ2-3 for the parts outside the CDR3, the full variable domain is KAGVTQTPRYLIKTRGQQVTLSCSPISGHRSVSWYQQTPGQGLQFLFEYFSETQRNKGNFPGRFSGRQFSNSRSEMNVSTLELGDSALYLCASSNRVGTDTQYFGPGTRLTVL.

As DNA, the CDR3 is TGTGCCAGCAGTCGCACACTAGCGGGATCCACAGATACGCAGTATTTT. It encodes CASSRTLAGSTDTQYF. The chain recombines TRBV7-6 with TRBJ2-3, with 10 nucleotides matching TRBD2. Germline V lookup: CDR1 SGHVS, CDR2 FNYEAQ. J was trimmed by 2 bases and V by 6 bases; bases with no gene match: 8. CDR3 size: 16 residues.

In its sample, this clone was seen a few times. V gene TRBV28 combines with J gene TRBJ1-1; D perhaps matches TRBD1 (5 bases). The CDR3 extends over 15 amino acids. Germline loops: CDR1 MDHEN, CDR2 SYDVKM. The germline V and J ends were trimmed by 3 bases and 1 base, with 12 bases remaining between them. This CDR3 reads CASSLEGPTNTEAFF. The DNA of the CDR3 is TGTGCCAGCAGTTTGGAGGGACCCACGAACACTGAAGCTTTCTTT.